The T cell receptor beta chain described here comes from a study of CD8+CD57+ T cells in acquired aplastic anemia. For sequencing, patients were chosen who had shown expansion of CD8+CD57+ cells by flow cytometry. Severe acquired aplastic anemia was diagnosed in all patients. This clonotype counts as medium-sized. Profiling of TCR beta VDJ combinations and CDR3 sequences used genomic DNA as template. TCRdb reprocessed the reads via MiXCR and lists one record per CDR3 protein. The sample includes 80,000 to 100,000 distinct CDR3 sequences, 55% to 80% of them seen just once. Germline-derived CDR1 and CDR2 are SQVTM and ANQGSEA. V trimming: 4 bases; J trimming: 3 bases; junction bases outside the gene matches: 4. The CDR3 is 13 amino acids.

Sequenced: sorted CD4+, CD8+, or CD8+CD57+ T cells (not recorded which) from PBMCs. The chain is built from TRBV29-1 and TRBJ1-2; 8 nucleotides match TRBD1. This TCR derives from a human donor with aplastic anemia. DNA for the CDR3: TGCAGCGTTGTTACAGGGGGGTACTATGGCTACACCTTC. Amino acid sequence: CSVVTGGYYGYTF.